The 25 T cell receptor beta chains given below trace back to one sample, sequenced in a study of cytomegalovirus exposure and HLA in healthy donors (dated by TCRdb to 2017 to 2019). Library preparation used the immunoSEQ multiplex PCR assay. Drawn from immuneACCESS, this table holds only the in-frame rearrangements with V and J called that TCRdb kept. Clones are partly lost; checked studies trace under half to an unresolved V gene and leave the rest unexplained. The table for this sample lists 150,000 to 200,000 clones; 85% of them were counted only once. The ten largest clones add up to around 2.4% of the sample. The source material was PBMCs. Source of these receptors: a man aged 25-45 years in good health and CMV-seropositive.

The J gene is TRBJ2-3, the V gene TRBV5-1; the D gene is possibly TRBD1 (6 bases). Germline lookup yields CDR1 SGHRS and CDR2 YFSETQ. The V and J ends lost 3 bases and 6 bases respectively, with 17 bases between them. This CDR3 has 15 residues. CDR3 protein: CASSSAGVGGDTQYF. The DNA of the CDR3 is TGCGCCAGCAGCTCAGCAGGGGTGGGTGGCGATACGCAGTATTTT.

This clone has a handful of counts. This chain uses TRBV14 with TRBJ1-4; D is unresolved. Germline V lookup: CDR1 SGHDN, CDR2 FVKESK. Trimming left V 0 bases short and J 3 bases short, with 17 bases between. The CDR3 is made up of 18 amino acids. CDR3 nucleotides: TGTGCCAGCAGCCAAGATTGGAGCACCTCGAGGGCTAATGAAAAACTGTTTTTT. It translates to CASSQDWSTSRANEKLFF.

The V gene is TRBV29-1, the J gene TRBJ1-1; D ambiguous. V dropped 0 bases and J dropped 1 base, with 15 bases sitting between them. CDR1 SQVTM and CDR2 ANQGSEA come from the germline V gene. The CDR3 sequence is 16 residues long. The CDR3 is CSVEDGVGRENTEAFF. The CDR3 region has the DNA TGCAGCGTTGAAGATGGAGTCGGGAGAGAGAACACTGAAGCTTTCTTT.

The J gene is TRBJ2-1, the V gene TRBV6-5; 7 bases fit TRBD1. V was pared by 0 bases and J by 2 bases, with 4 bases of the junction left unmatched. The germline gives CDR1 MNHEY, CDR2 SVGAGI. This CDR3 is 16 amino acids long. CDR3 coding DNA: TGTGCCAGCAGTTACTCGTCCCAGGGGGCCTACAATGAGCAGTTCTTC. As protein: CASSYSSQGAYNEQFF.

The chain recombines TRBV5-8 with TRBJ1-2; 9 bases are shared with TRBD1. J lost 4 bases, V lost 4 bases, and 8 bases had no gene match. The CDR3 has 15 residues. Germline CDR1 reads SGHTS; CDR2 reads YDEGEE. As DNA, the CDR3 is TGTGCCAGCAGCCCCGGGACAGGGATCCGCTATGGCTACACCTTC. Translation: CASSPGTGIRYGYTF.

This clone was seen a single time. This chain joins TRBV28 and TRBJ1-6, with D hard to call. This CDR3 contains 15 residues. CDR1 and CDR2 from the germline V gene are MDHEN and SYDVKM. V dropped 4 bases and J dropped 7 bases, with 14 bases sitting between them. The CDR3 DNA sequence: TGTGCCAGCAGTTCCGGATCGGGGAGGAATTCACCCCTCCACTTT. Translation gives CASSSGSGRNSPLHF.

This clone appeared a few times. The genes are TRBV4-3 and TRBJ1-1; possible D gene TRBD1, 5 bases. Germline V gives CDR1 LGHNA, CDR2 YSLEER. The CDR3 consists of 14 residues. Trimming took off 4 bases at V and 3 bases at J, with 12 bases between the two ends. CDR3 in amino acids: CASSRFGGDTEAFF. The DNA of the CDR3 is TGCGCCAGCAGCCGGTTCGGAGGGGACACTGAAGCTTTCTTT.

Details on this clone: The DNA is omitted, as the CDR3 cannot be located on it reliably, and the CDR3 follows TCRdb's listing. Other DNA sequences from this sample encode an identical CDR3 as well. The chain is built from TRBV27 and TRBJ2-7; the table's D gene call, TRBD1, was not cross checked with the DNA. The CDR3 length equals 13 residues, ends included. Germline CDR1 MNHEY, CDR2 SMNVEV (reference sequence). The CDR3 here is CASSSSTSYEQYF.

The chain employs TRBV7-3 and TRBJ2-6; a weak D match, TRBD1 (6 bases). This CDR3 has 19 residues. In germline, CDR1 is SGHTA, CDR2 FQGTGA. The V end lost 5 bases, the J end lost 0 bases, and 20 bases lay between the germline ends. CDR3 bases: TGTGCCAGCAGCCCAAACGGACAGTGGGATGGCTCTGGGGCCAACGTCCTGACTTTC. It is translated as CASSPNGQWDGSGANVLTF.

By proportion, this clone is medium-sized (0.01 to 0.1%). The sample carries other DNA sequences with the same CDR3. The chain joins TRBV11-3 to TRBJ2-1; a possible D gene is TRBD2 (6 bases). The CDR3 consists of 15 residues. CDR1 is SGHNT, CDR2 YENEEA, per germline. With 0 bases removed from V and 5 bases from J, the gap between germline ends came to 11 bases. Written as DNA, the CDR3 is TGTGCCAGCAGCTTAGAGGCGGGAAGGAACAATGAGCAGTTCTTC. It encodes CASSLEAGRNNEQFF.

The rearrangement joins TRBV5-3 to TRBJ1-6; possibly TRBD1 for D (6 bases). TRBV5-3 is known as an ORF, though its function is uncertain. The V end was cut by 1 base, the J end by 5 bases, with 25 bases between. CDR3 length equals 20 residues. The DNA of the CDR3 is TGTGCCAGAAGCTTGTGGGGGAAACAGGGTGCCACCTCTAATAATTCACCCCTCCACTTT. Amino acids: CARSLWGKQGATSNNSPLHF.

The rearrangement uses TRBV10-3 and TRBJ2-5; 9 positions match TRBD1. Germline-derived CDR1 and CDR2 are ENHRY and SYGVKD. V dropped 3 bases and J dropped 0; count of bases not matched to a gene: 14. The CDR3 covers 19 residues. CDR3 residues: CAISETDGGTGLYQETQYF. The DNA for the CDR3 is TGTGCCATCAGTGAAACAGACGGGGGGACAGGGTTGTACCAAGAGACCCAGTACTTC.

The genes are TRBV6-6 and TRBJ2-7, with 8 bases fitting TRBD1. With 8 bases clipped from V and 3 bases from J, the junction kept 6 bases outside the gene matches. Germline CDR1 MNHNY, CDR2 SVGAGI (reference sequence). The length of the CDR3 is 13 residues. CDR3 sequence: CASGGTGDYEQYF. CDR3 DNA sequence: TGTGCCAGCGGCGGGACAGGTGACTACGAGCAGTACTTC.

This clone appeared once. This sequence joins TRBV19 and TRBJ2-7, with 9 bases fitting TRBD1. The CDR3 is 15 residues long. CDR1 and CDR2 (germline): LNHDA, SQIVND (reference sequence). V lost 5 bases to trimming and J lost 3 bases; unmatched junction nucleotides: 8. CDR3 DNA: TGTGCCAGTAGTTCCGGGACAGGGCCATTCTACGAGCAGTACTTC. Amino acid sequence: CASSSGTGPFYEQYF.

The rearrangement joins TRBV5-1 to TRBJ1-1; 9 bases line up with TRBD1. Germline CDR1 and CDR2: SGHRS and YFSETQ. The CDR3 sequence is 14 residues long. V lost 3 bases, J lost 5 bases, and 5 bases stayed unmatched. The CDR3 coding sequence is TGCGCCAGCAGCTGGACAGGGGAGATTACTGAAGCTTTCTTT. Translation gives CASSWTGEITEAFF.

This clone has just one count. The chain links TRBV2 to TRBJ1-1; D possibly corresponds to TRBD1 (6 bases). Germline-derived CDR1 and CDR2 are SNHLY and FYNNEI. The V end was cut by 3 bases, the J end by 6 bases, with 17 bases between. The CDR3 has 15 residues. Here the CDR3 DNA reads TGTGCCAGCAGTGAGGTGGCGGGGGCTTTCGCTGAAGCTTTCTTT. Protein sequence: CASSEVAGAFAEAFF.

This rearrangement joins TRBV4-1 to TRBJ1-1, with TRBD1 as a possible D gene (5 bases). The germline CDR1 and CDR2 sequences are MGHRA and YSYEKL. V gave up 0 bases and J gave up 1 base, with 12 bases separating them. The CDR3 runs 16 residues. The CDR3 bases are TGCGCCAGCAGCCAAGATCGGCAGGGCGGGAACACTGAAGCTTTCTTT. This encodes CASSQDRQGGNTEAFF.

The rearrangement links TRBV7-6 to TRBJ1-6; tentative D call: TRBD1 (5 bases). The CDR3 has 15 amino acids. Germline V gene sequence: CDR1 SGHVS, CDR2 FNYEAQ. Between the trimmed V and J ends, which lost 5 bases and 5 bases, there was a span of 13 bases. The CDR3 bases are TGTGCCAGCAGCCCAGGGACTGTTAATAATTCACCCCTCCACTTT. Protein sequence: CASSPGTVNNSPLHF.

This chain links TRBV6-5 with TRBJ2-7; D is perhaps TRBD2 (6 bases). This CDR3 has 13 amino acids. Germline-derived CDR1 and CDR2 are MNHEY and SVGAGI. Trimming removed 6 bases from V and 2 bases from J, with 11 bases in between. In DNA, the CDR3 is TGTGCCAGCAGCCCCGGGGAGGCCTACGAGCAGTACTTC. Translated: CASSPGEAYEQYF.

The chain recombines TRBV9 with TRBJ2-7; TRBD1 matches 7 bases. The CDR3 is 16 amino acids. The V segment lost 4 bases and the J segment 4 bases; nucleotides outside the gene matches: 14. The germline V gene has CDR1 SGDLS and CDR2 YYNGEE. CDR3 sequence (DNA): TGTGCCAGCAGCCCCTCGAGGGGGACAGAGCCATACGAGCAGTACTTC. Translation: CASSPSRGTEPYEQYF.

The count of this clone is one. V gene TRBV6-5 combines with J gene TRBJ1-1; TRBD1 aligns across 11 bases. Germline loops: CDR1 MNHEY, CDR2 SVGAGI. The CDR3 has 13 amino acids. J gave up 11 bases and V 6 bases, and 8 bases lay outside the gene matches. The CDR3, as DNA: TGTGCCAGCAGCCCCGGACAGGGGGCGGCGGCTTTCTTT. Translated, it gives CASSPGQGAAAFF.

This chain joins TRBV30 and TRBJ1-1; weak D call: TRBD1 (6 bases). V lost 7 bases to trimming and J lost 4 bases, with 19 bases between them. Germline CDR1 and CDR2: GTSNPN and SVGIG (reference sequence). This CDR3 comprises 14 residues. Here the CDR3 reads CAFPGGGAGTEAFF. Written as DNA, the CDR3 is TGTGCCTTCCCGGGGGGGGGCGCGGGCACTGAAGCTTTCTTT.

The V gene is TRBV7-9, the J gene TRBJ2-1, with 9 bases that match TRBD2. From germline, CDR1 is SEHNR and CDR2 FQNEAQ (reference sequence). V shed 4 bases, J shed 7 bases, and the junction held 17 bases outside the gene matches. The CDR3 contains 18 residues. CDR3 sequence (DNA): TGTGCCAGCAGCTCCAATCCCCAGCGGGGGGCGGGGAGGAATGAGCAGTTCTTC. Protein: CASSSNPQRGAGRNEQFF.

This clone was detected only once. Written as DNA, the CDR3 is TGTGCCAGCAGTTCCACCAGGGAGACCCAGTACTTC. Residues: CASSSTRETQYF. The chain recombines TRBV6-5 with TRBJ2-5; D is undetermined. The V gene lost 4 bases and the J gene lost 5 bases, with 8 bases spanning the gap. The CDR3 runs to 12 residues. CDR1 is MNHEY and CDR2 is SVGAGI in the germline V gene.

The chain uses TRBV7-9 and TRBJ1-5; tentatively, D is TRBD1 (6 bases). CDR1 SEHNR and CDR2 FQNEAQ come from the germline V gene (reference sequence). This CDR3 has 13 amino acids. V lost 5 bases, J lost 7 bases, and 12 bases lay in between. The CDR3 nucleotides read TGTGCCAGCAGCCCGGGGGGGCTCCAGCCCCAGCATTTT. The encoded protein is CASSPGGLQPQHF.